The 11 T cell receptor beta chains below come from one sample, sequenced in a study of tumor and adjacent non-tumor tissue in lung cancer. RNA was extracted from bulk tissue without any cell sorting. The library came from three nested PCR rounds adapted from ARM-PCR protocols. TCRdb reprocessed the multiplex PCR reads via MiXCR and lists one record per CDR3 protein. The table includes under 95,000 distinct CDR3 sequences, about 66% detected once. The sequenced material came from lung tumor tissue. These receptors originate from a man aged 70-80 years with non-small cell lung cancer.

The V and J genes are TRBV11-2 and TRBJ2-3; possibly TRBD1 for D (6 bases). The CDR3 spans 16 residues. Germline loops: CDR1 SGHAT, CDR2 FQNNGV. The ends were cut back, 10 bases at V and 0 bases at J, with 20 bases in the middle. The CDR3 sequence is CANILDRTASTDTQYF. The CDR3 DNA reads TGTGCCAACATCTTAGACAGGACGGCTAGCACAGATACGCAGTATTTT.

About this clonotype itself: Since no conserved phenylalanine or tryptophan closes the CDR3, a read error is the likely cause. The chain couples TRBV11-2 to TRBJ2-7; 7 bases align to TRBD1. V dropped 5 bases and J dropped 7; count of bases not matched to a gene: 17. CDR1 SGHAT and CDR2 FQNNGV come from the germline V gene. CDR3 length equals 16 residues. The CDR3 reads CASSPRGRGGSQEQYL. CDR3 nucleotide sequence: TGTGCCAGCAGCCCCAGGGGGAGAGGGGGCTCTCAGGAGCAGTACTTG.

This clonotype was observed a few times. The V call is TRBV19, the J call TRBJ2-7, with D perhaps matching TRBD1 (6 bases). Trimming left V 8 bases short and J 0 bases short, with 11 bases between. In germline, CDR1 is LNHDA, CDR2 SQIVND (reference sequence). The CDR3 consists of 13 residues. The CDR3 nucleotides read TGTGCCAGTTCAAGGACAGTCTCCTACGAGCAGTACTTC. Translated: CASSRTVSYEQYF.

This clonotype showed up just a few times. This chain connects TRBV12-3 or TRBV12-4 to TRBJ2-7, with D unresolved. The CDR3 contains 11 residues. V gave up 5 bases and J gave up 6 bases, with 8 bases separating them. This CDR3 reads CASSETTEQYF. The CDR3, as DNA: TGTGCCAGCAGTGAAACAACCGAGCAGTACTTC.

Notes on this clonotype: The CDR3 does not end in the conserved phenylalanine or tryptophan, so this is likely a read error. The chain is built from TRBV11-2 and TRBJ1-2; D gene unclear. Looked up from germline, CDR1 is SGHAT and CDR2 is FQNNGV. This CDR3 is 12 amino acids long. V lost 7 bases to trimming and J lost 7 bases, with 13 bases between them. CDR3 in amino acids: CASTVQGSGYTL. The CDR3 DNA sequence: TGTGCCAGCACCGTCCAAGGTAGTGGCTACACCTTA.

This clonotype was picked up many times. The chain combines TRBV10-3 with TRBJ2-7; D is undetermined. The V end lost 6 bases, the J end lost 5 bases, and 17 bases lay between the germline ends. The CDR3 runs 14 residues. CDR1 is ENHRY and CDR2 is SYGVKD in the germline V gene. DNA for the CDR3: TGTGCCATCAGCCAGACCGGTTCCGACAACGAGCAGTACTTC. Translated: CAISQTGSDNEQYF.

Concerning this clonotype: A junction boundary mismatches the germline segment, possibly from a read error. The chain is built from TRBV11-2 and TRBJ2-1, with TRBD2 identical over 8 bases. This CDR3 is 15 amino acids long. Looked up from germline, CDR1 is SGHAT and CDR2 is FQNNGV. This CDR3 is CVSSFTSGGADEQFF. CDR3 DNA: TGTGTCAGCAGCTTCACTAGCGGAGGGGCTGATGAGCAGTTCTTC. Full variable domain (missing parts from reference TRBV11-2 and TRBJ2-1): EAGVAQSPRYKIIEKRQSVAFWCNPISGHATLYWYQQILGQGPKLLIQFQNNGVVDDSQLPKDRFSAERLKGVDSTLKIQPAKLEDSAVYLCVSSFTSGGADEQFFGPGTRLTVL.

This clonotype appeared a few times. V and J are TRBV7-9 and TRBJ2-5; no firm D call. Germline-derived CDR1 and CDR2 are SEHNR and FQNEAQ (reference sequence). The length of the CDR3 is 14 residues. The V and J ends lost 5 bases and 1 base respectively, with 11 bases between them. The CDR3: CASSPAKVQETQYF. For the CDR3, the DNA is TGTGCCAGCAGCCCTGCGAAGGTCCAAGAGACCCAGTACTTC.

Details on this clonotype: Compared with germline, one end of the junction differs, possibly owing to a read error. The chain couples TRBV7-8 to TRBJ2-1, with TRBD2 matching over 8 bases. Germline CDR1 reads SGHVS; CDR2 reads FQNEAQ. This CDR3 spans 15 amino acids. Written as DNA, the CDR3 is TGTACCAGCAGCCGAGTAACGGGGGGGGACAATGAGCAGTTCTTC. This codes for CTSSRVTGGDNEQFF. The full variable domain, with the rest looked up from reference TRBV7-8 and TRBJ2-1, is GAGVSQSPRYKVAKRGQDVALRCDPISGHVSLFWYQQALGQGPEFLTYFQNEAQLDKSGLPSDRFFAERPEGSVSTLKIQRTQQEDSAVYLCTSSRVTGGDNEQFFGPGTRLTVL.

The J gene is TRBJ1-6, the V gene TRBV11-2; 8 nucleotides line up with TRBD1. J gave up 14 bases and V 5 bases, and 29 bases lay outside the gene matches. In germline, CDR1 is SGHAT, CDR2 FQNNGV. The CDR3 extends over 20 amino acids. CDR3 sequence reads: CASSLKKNFQGALGSWSLHF. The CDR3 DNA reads TGTGCCAGCAGCCTAAAAAAAAATTTTCAGGGGGCCCTCGGTAGCTGGTCCCTCCACTTT.

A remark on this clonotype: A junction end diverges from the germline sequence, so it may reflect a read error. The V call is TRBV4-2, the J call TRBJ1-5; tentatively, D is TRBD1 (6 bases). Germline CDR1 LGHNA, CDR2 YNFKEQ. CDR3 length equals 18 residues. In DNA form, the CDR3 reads TGTTCCAGCAACCAAGGGAGTATGCAGGGGATGAGCAATCAGCCCCAGCATTTT. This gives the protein CSSNQGSMQGMSNQPQHF.